The next 28 T cell receptor beta chains were all read from a single sample in a study of PD-1 blockade in mismatch repair-deficient tumors. Only in-frame clones appear in the TCRdb table, and some are missing; sequencing was by immunoSEQ multiplex PCR. This table holds some 66,000 clones, approximately 89% found once. This material consisted of peripheral blood, taken 52 weeks after starting pembrolizumab. All receptors come from an adult with mismatch repair-deficient cancer.

The rearrangement joins TRBV28 to TRBJ2-5; D call uncertain. Trimming left V 2 bases short and J 1 base short, with 5 bases between. This CDR3 region has 13 residues. Germline CDR1 is MDHEN and CDR2 is SYDVKM. The CDR3 DNA reads TGTGCCAGCAGTTTAGAGAGCCAAGAGACCCAGTACTTC. Encoded protein: CASSLESQETQYF.

This clone is a singleton in its sample. The chain joins TRBV27 to TRBJ2-7; tentatively, D is TRBD1 or TRBD2 (5 bases each). The CDR3 consists of 15 residues. Germline V gene data show CDR1 as MNHEY and CDR2 as SMNVEV (reference sequence). With 4 bases removed from V and 2 bases from J, the gap between germline ends came to 15 bases. DNA for the CDR3: TGTGCCAGCAGTTGGGACCGGCGGCTAACCTACGAGCAGTACTTC. This translates into CASSWDRRLTYEQYF.

V is TRBV7-9 and J is TRBJ1-2, with 8 bases lining up with TRBD1. This CDR3 is 15 amino acids long. Germline values: CDR1 SEHNR, CDR2 FQNEAQ (reference sequence). The junction had 13 bases not matched to a gene; V was cut back by 5 bases and J by 8 bases. The CDR3 DNA is TGTGCCAGCAGCCCCGAAGGACAGGGTACGGGGGGCTACACCTTC. This encodes CASSPEGQGTGGYTF.

This clone was observed once. The CDR3: CASRATTGGPGELFF. The CDR3 DNA reads TGTGCCAGCAGGGCCACAACAGGGGGCCCCGGGGAGCTGTTTTTT. The chain recombines TRBV9 with TRBJ2-2, with 9 bases aligning to TRBD1. Germline-derived CDR1 and CDR2 are SGDLS and YYNGEE. The V segment lost 5 bases and the J segment 6 bases; nucleotides outside the gene matches: 8. The CDR3 runs to 15 residues.

This clone has just one count. The chain recombines TRBV4-1 with TRBJ2-2; 7 bases map to TRBD1. Trimming at V came to 0 bases and at J to 5 bases, leaving 12 bases not matched to a gene. Germline CDR1 reads MGHRA; CDR2 reads YSYEKL. The CDR3 has 18 residues. CDR3: CASSQEPTGVLGTGELFF. The CDR3 nucleotides are TGCGCCAGCAGCCAAGAGCCCACAGGGGTACTGGGGACCGGGGAGCTGTTTTTT.

The V call is TRBV14, the J call TRBJ2-7; TRBD2 might be the D (5 bases). The germline gives CDR1 SGHDN, CDR2 FVKESK. The CDR3 is 12 amino acids. Trimming cost V 0 bases and J 7 bases, with 7 bases left between them. The CDR3 bases are TGTGCCAGCAGCCAAGAGAGAGGGGAGCAGTACTTC. Amino acids: CASSQERGEQYF.

This chain connects TRBV10-2 to TRBJ2-2, with TRBD2 matching 11 bases. The V segment lost 5 bases and the J segment 4 bases; nucleotides outside the gene matches: 12. This CDR3 region has 18 residues. CDR1 is WSHSY and CDR2 is SAAADI in the germline V gene. CDR3 DNA sequence: TGCGCCAGCAGTTCCACAGGGTGGGGGACTAGCGGCACCGGGGAGCTGTTTTTT. It is translated as CASSSTGWGTSGTGELFF.

In this sample, this clone turned up a few times. The genes are TRBV13 and TRBJ1-2; D unresolved. CDR1 PRHDT and CDR2 FYEKMQ come from the germline V gene (reference sequence). This CDR3 region has 13 residues. Trimming stripped 4 bases from V and 8 bases from J, with 14 bases between. CDR3 protein: CASSSRGSKGYTF. DNA for the CDR3: TGTGCCAGCAGCTCTCGCGGGTCTAAGGGCTACACCTTC.

The CDR3 bases are TGCGCCAGCAGCCAAGTCTGGGACAGTACCTACGAGCAGTACTTC. This sequence encodes CASSQVWDSTYEQYF. The genes are TRBV4-3 and TRBJ2-7; 7 nucleotides match TRBD1. The CDR3 covers 15 residues. Germline V gene data show CDR1 as LGHNA and CDR2 as YSLEER. The V segment lost 1 base and the J segment 2 bases; nucleotides outside the gene matches: 5.

This clone was seen more than once but under ten times. V usage is TRBV19 and J usage is TRBJ1-5; 7 nucleotides align to TRBD1. V lost 6 bases to trimming and J lost 3 bases; unmatched junction nucleotides: 8. This CDR3 has 15 residues. Germline values: CDR1 LNHDA, CDR2 SQIVND (reference sequence). CDR3 loop: CASRRSGTDNQPQHF. DNA for the CDR3: TGTGCCAGTAGGAGATCCGGGACAGACAATCAGCCCCAGCATTTT.

J is TRBJ1-1 and V is TRBV5-1; no firm D call. V was pared by 3 bases and J by 11 bases, with 14 bases between. The CDR3 has 12 amino acids. Looked up from germline, CDR1 is SGHRS and CDR2 is YFSETQ. In nucleotides, the CDR3 is TGCGCCAGCAGCTCAACCAAAGACATGGCTTTCTTT. Translation: CASSSTKDMAFF.

The chain links TRBV9 to TRBJ2-3; 11 nucleotides match TRBD2. V shed 3 bases, J shed 3 bases, and the junction held 3 bases outside the gene matches. The CDR3 has 15 amino acids. Germline values: CDR1 SGDLS, CDR2 YYNGEE. The CDR3 nucleotides read TGTGCCAGCAGCGCGGGACTAGCGGATACAGATACGCAGTATTTT. Residues: CASSAGLADTDTQYF.

The J gene is TRBJ2-3, the V gene TRBV6-1, with 9 bases identical to TRBD1. This CDR3 contains 14 residues. Trimming cost V 1 base and J 4 bases; bases outside gene matches: 0. Germline CDR1 is MNHNS and CDR2 is SASEGT. Written as DNA, the CDR3 is TGTGCCAGCAGTGAAGGACAGGGGGCAGATACGCAGTATTTT. Protein product: CASSEGQGADTQYF.

In this sample, this clone turned up once. The CDR3 reads CASSTGTALTYEQYF. DNA for the CDR3: TGTGCCAGCAGCACCGGGACGGCCCTTACCTACGAGCAGTACTTC. The chain combines TRBV5-5 with TRBJ2-7, with D perhaps assigned TRBD1 or TRBD2 (5 bases each). CDR1 and CDR2 from the germline V gene are SGHKS and YYEKEE (reference sequence). The CDR3 is 15 amino acids. The V gene lost 4 bases and the J gene lost 2 bases, with 16 bases spanning the gap.

Here the CDR3 reads CASSAFFQGASTDTQYF. The CDR3, as DNA: TGTGCCAGCAGCGCGTTTTTCCAAGGGGCTAGCACAGATACGCAGTATTTT. The chain carries TRBV11-1 and TRBJ2-3; D is possibly TRBD1 (5 bases). Trimming shortened V by 5 bases and J by 0 bases, and 18 bases separated the two germline ends. Germline lookup yields CDR1 SGHAT and CDR2 FQDESV (reference sequence). The CDR3 is 17 residues long.

This chain connects TRBV5-4 to TRBJ2-7; 10 bases agree with TRBD1. Germline CDR1 SGHNT, CDR2 YYREEE (reference sequence). The CDR3 is made up of 15 amino acids. Germline trimming cut 0 bases from V and 4 bases from J; bases unmatched to any gene: 4. The CDR3 reads CASSLGQGARYEQYF. CDR3 bases: TGTGCCAGCAGCTTGGGACAGGGGGCAAGGTACGAGCAGTACTTC.

This clone showed up just a few times. For the CDR3, the DNA is TGTGCCAGCTCACCAGGCCAGGACGATACGCAGTATTTT. Translated, it gives CASSPGQDDTQYF. V gene TRBV18 combines with J gene TRBJ2-3; D unresolved. With 2 bases removed from V and 6 bases from J, the gap between germline ends came to 9 bases. The CDR3 totals 13 residues. Germline V gene data show CDR1 as KGHSH and CDR2 as LQKENI.

V gene TRBV4-1 combines with J gene TRBJ2-5; 11 bases agree with TRBD2. The CDR3 is 16 amino acids. The V gene end was trimmed by 2 bases and the J gene end by 1 base; junction bases not matched to a gene: 3. Germline V lookup: CDR1 MGHRA, CDR2 YSYEKL. The CDR3 spells CASSQYTSGSQETQYF. CDR3 sequence (DNA): TGCGCCAGCAGCCAATATACTAGCGGGAGCCAAGAGACCCAGTACTTC.

This chain connects TRBV5-1 to TRBJ2-5; D is possibly TRBD1 (6 bases). Deletions cut 2 bases from V and 1 base from J, with 12 bases between. Germline CDR1 is SGHRS and CDR2 is YFSETQ. The CDR3 is 15 residues long. Written as DNA, the CDR3 is TGCGCCAGCAGCTTCCTTACAGGGATCCAAGAGACCCAGTACTTC. It encodes CASSFLTGIQETQYF.

The count of this clone is one. V and J are TRBV19 and TRBJ2-5; 10 bases line up with TRBD1. Per the germline V gene, CDR1 is LNHDA and CDR2 is SQIVND (reference sequence). The CDR3 sequence is 16 residues long. V was clipped by 3 bases and J by 0 bases; unmatched bases: 4. CDR3 bases: TGTGCCAGTAGTATTGGGGGACAGGGGTACCAAGAGACCCAGTACTTC. Its translation: CASSIGGQGYQETQYF.

This chain joins TRBV4-3 and TRBJ1-2; 7 bases fit TRBD1. Looked up from germline, CDR1 is LGHNA and CDR2 is YSLEER. V trimming: 2 bases; J trimming: 2 bases; junction bases outside the gene matches: 5. The CDR3 extends over 15 amino acids. The CDR3 sequence is CASSQSRGGNYGYTF. In nucleotides, the CDR3 is TGCGCCAGCAGCCAAAGCAGGGGGGGAAACTATGGCTACACCTTC.

The chain couples TRBV5-1 to TRBJ1-2, with 7 bases that match TRBD1. Germline CDR1 reads SGHRS; CDR2 reads YFSETQ. Trimming took 0 bases from V and 11 from J; bases not matched to a gene: 4. The CDR3 runs 12 residues. CDR3 in DNA: TGCGCCAGCAGCTTGGGGGACAGAGCGTACACCTTC. It encodes CASSLGDRAYTF. Full variable domain (outside the CDR3, taken from reference TRBV5-1 and TRBJ1-2): KAGVTQTPRYLIKTRGQQVTLSCSPISGHRSVSWYQQTPGQGLQFLFEYFSETQRNKGNFPGRFSGRQFSNSRSEMNVSTLELGDSALYLCASSLGDRAYTFGSGTRLTVV.

The chain has TRBV5-1 and TRBJ2-1; 9 bases are shared with TRBD2. CDR1 SGHRS and CDR2 YFSETQ come from the germline V gene. The CDR3 has 15 amino acids. J lost 8 bases, V lost 0 bases, and 6 bases had no gene match. The CDR3 nucleotides are TGCGCCAGCAGCTTGGTTGCGGGAGGGGGCGATGAGCAGTTCTTC. Its protein is CASSLVAGGGDEQFF.

The chain recombines TRBV19 with TRBJ1-4; TRBD1 matches 8 bases. In germline, CDR1 is LNHDA, CDR2 SQIVND (reference sequence). This CDR3 has 15 residues. Trimming cost V 7 bases and J 3 bases; bases outside gene matches: 7. The CDR3 DNA reads as TGTGCCAGTACGAGCAGGGGGCTCGCTAATGAAAAACTGTTTTTT. Translated: CASTSRGLANEKLFF.

The CDR3 sequence: CASSRAGATYEQYF. The CDR3, as DNA: TGTGCCAGCAGTCGGGCAGGCGCTACCTACGAGCAGTACTTC. The rearrangement links TRBV28 to TRBJ2-5; D ambiguous. The DNA end is a closer match to TRBJ2-7, so the J assignment may be wrong. The CDR3 totals 14 residues. CDR1 is MDHEN and CDR2 is SYDVKM in the germline V gene.

CDR3 in amino acids: CASSLDAIGRATDTQYF. The CDR3 DNA reads as TGTGCCAGCAGCTTGGACGCCATCGGGAGGGCCACAGATACGCAGTATTTT. This sequence joins TRBV5-4 and TRBJ2-3; TRBD2 matches 8 bases. The CDR3 contains 17 residues. Germline loops: CDR1 SGHNT, CDR2 YYREEE (reference sequence). The junction had 8 bases not matched to a gene; V was cut back by 0 bases and J by 2 bases.

V gene TRBV14 combines with J gene TRBJ1-2; 9 bases agree with TRBD1. The germline gives CDR1 SGHDN, CDR2 FVKESK. This CDR3 has 13 amino acids. The trim removed 5 bases at V and 7 bases at J, leaving 5 bases unmatched. CDR3 DNA: TGTGCCAGCAGCAAACAGGGGGCTTTTGGCTACACCTTC. Translation gives CASSKQGAFGYTF.

The chain links TRBV7-6 to TRBJ2-7; D is possibly TRBD1 or TRBD2 (5 bases each). Trimming cost V 5 bases and J 3 bases, with 14 bases left between them. This CDR3 spans 14 amino acids. Germline CDR1 is SGHVS and CDR2 is FNYEAQ. CDR3 sequence reads: CASSEGTGRYEQYF. The CDR3 DNA is TGTGCCAGCAGCGAAGGGACGGGTCGCTACGAGCAGTACTTC.